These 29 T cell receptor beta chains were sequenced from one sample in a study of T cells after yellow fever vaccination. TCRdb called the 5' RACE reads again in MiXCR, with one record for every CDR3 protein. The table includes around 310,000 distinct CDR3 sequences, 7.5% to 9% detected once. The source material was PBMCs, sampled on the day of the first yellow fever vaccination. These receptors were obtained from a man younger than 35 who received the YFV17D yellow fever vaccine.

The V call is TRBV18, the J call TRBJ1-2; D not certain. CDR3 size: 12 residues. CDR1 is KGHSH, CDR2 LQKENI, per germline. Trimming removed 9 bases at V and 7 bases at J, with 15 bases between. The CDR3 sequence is CASARGDGGYTF. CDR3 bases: TGTGCCAGTGCTCGGGGTGACGGTGGCTACACCTTC.

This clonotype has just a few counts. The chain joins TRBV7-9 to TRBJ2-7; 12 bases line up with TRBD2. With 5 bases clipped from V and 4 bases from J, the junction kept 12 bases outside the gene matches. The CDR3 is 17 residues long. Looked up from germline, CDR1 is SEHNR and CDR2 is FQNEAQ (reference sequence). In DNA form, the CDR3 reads TGTGCCAGCAGCCCTCGGAGGGCTAGCGGGGGGGAGTACGAGCAGTACTTC. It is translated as CASSPRRASGGEYEQYF.

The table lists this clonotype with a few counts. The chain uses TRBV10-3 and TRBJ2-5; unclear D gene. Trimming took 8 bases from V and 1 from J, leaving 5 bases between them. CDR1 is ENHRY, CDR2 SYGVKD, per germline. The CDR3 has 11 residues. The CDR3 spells CAIGFQETQYF. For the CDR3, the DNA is TGTGCCATCGGGTTCCAAGAGACCCAGTACTTC.

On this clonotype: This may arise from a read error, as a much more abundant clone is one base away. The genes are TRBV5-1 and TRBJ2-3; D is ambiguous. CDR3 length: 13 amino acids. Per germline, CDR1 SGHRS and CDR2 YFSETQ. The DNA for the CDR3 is TGCGCCATCAGCTTGGACGGCACAGATACGCAGTATTTT. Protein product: CAISLDGTDTQYF.

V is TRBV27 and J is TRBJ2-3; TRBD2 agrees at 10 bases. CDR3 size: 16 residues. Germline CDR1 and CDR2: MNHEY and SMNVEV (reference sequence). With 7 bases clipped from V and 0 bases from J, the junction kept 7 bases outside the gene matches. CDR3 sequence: CASMVERGGSTDTQYF. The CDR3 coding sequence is TGTGCCAGCATGGTCGAGCGGGGGGGTAGCACAGATACGCAGTATTTT.

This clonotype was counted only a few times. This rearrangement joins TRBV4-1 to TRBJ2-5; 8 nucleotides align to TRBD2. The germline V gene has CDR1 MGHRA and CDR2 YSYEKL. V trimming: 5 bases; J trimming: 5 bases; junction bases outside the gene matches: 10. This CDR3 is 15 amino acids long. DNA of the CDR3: TGCGCCAGCAGCGGACCGGGACTAGGACGGGAGACCCAGTACTTC. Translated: CASSGPGLGRETQYF.

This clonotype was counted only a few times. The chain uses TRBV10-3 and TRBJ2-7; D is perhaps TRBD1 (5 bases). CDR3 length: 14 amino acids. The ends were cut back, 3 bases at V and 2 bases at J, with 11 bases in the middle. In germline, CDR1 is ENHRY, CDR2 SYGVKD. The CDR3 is CAISDSRQTYEQYF. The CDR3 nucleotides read TGTGCCATCAGTGATTCTCGACAGACCTACGAGCAGTACTTC.

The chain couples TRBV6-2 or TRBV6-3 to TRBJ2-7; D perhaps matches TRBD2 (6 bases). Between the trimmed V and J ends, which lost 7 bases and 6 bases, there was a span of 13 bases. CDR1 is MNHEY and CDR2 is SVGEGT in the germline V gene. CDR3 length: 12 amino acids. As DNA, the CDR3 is TGTGCCAGCACGGCCGTGGGGGGCGAGCAGTACGTC. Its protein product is CASTAVGGEQYV.

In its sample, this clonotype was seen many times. CDR3 residues: CASSLGQGGNEQFF. DNA of the CDR3: TGCGCCAGCAGCCTGGGACAGGGGGGCAATGAGCAGTTCTTC. V usage is TRBV5-1 and J usage is TRBJ2-1, with 11 bases aligning to TRBD1. Per the germline V gene, CDR1 is SGHRS and CDR2 is YFSETQ. V was pared by 4 bases and J by 6 bases, with 3 bases of the junction left unmatched. The CDR3 is made up of 14 amino acids.

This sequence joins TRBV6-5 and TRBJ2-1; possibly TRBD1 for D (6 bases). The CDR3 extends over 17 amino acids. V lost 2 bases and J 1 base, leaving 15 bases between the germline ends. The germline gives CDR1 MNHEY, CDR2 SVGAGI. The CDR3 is CASSYTTGTDSYNEQFF. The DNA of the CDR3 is TGTGCCAGCAGTTACACAACAGGGACCGATTCCTACAATGAGCAGTTCTTC.

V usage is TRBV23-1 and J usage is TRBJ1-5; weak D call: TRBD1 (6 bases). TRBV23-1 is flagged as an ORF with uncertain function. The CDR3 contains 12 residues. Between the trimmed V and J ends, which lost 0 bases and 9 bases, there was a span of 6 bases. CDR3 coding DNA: TGCGCCAGCAGTCAATCCAGGGGGCCCCAGCATTTT. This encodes CASSQSRGPQHF.

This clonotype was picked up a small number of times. CDR3 sequence reads: CASNDRGHYGYTF. DNA for the CDR3: TGTGCCAGTAACGACAGGGGGCATTATGGCTACACCTTC. This rearrangement joins TRBV19 to TRBJ1-2, with 10 bases matching TRBD1. Losses at the gene ends were 7 bases for V and 5 bases for J; bases not matched to a gene: 4. Germline V gives CDR1 LNHDA, CDR2 SQIVND (reference sequence). There are 13 residues in the CDR3.

CDR3 DNA sequence: TGCGCCAGCAGCCAAGGGTCGGACAGGAACACTGAAGCTTTCTTT. Translated: CASSQGSDRNTEAFF. The chain uses TRBV4-3 and TRBJ1-1; possibly TRBD1 for D (6 bases). The V end lost 1 base, the J end lost 1 base, and 10 bases lay between the germline ends. This CDR3 has 15 amino acids. The germline gives CDR1 LGHNA, CDR2 YSLEER.

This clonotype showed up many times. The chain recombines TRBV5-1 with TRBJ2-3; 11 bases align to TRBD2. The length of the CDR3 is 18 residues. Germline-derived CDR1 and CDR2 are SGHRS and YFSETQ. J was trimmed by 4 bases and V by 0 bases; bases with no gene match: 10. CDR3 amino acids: CASSLASSGGIVADTQYF. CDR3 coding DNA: TGCGCCAGCAGCTTGGCCTCTAGCGGGGGGATTGTGGCAGATACGCAGTATTTT.

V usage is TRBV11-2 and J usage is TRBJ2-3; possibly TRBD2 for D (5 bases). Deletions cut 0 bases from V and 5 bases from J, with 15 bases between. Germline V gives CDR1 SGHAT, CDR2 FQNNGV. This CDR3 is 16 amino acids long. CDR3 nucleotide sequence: TGTGCCAGCAGCTTAGATCTCGGAGGCGCCGGAGATACGCAGTATTTT. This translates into CASSLDLGGAGDTQYF. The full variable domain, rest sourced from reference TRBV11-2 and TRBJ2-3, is EAGVAQSPRYKIIEKRQSVAFWCNPISGHATLYWYQQILGQGPKLLIQFQNNGVVDDSQLPKDRFSAERLKGVDSTLKIQPAKLEDSAVYLCASSLDLGGAGDTQYFGPGTRLTVL.

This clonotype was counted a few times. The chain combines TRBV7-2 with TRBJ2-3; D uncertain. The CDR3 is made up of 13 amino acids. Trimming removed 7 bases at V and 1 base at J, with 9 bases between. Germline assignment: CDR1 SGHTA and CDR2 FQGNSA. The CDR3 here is CASTPGRTDTQYF. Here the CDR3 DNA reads TGTGCCAGCACCCCTGGTCGCACAGATACGCAGTATTTT.

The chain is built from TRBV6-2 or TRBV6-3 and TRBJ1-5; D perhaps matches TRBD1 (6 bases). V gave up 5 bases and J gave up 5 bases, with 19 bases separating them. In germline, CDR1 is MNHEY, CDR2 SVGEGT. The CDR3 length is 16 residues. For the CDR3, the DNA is TGTGCCAGCAGTGTATGGCAGGGGCGTGGGGATCAGCCCCAGCATTTT. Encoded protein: CASSVWQGRGDQPQHF.

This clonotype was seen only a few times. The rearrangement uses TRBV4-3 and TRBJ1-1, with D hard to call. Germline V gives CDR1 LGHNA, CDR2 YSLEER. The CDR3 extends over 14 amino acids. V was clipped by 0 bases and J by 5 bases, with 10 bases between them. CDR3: CASSQDQGRTEAFF. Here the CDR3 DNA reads TGCGCCAGCAGCCAAGATCAAGGGCGGACTGAAGCTTTCTTT.

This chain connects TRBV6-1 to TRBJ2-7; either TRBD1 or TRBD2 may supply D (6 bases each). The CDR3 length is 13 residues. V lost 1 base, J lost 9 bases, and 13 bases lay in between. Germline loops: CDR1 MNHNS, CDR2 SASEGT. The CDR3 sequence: CASSEVWGARQYV. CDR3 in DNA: TGTGCCAGCAGTGAAGTATGGGGGGCAAGGCAGTACGTC.

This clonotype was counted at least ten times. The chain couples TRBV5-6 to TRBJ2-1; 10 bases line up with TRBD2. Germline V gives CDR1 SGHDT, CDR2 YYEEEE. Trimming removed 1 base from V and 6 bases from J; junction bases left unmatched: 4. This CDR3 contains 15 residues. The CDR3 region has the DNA TGTGCCAGCAGCTTGACAGCTAGCGGGGGCAATGAGCAGTTCTTC. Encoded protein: CASSLTASGGNEQFF.

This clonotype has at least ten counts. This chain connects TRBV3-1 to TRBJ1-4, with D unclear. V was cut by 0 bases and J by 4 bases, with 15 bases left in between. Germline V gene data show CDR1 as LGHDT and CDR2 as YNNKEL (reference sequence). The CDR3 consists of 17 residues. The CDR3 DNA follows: TGTGCCAGCAGCCAAGAATTCTTGGACTTTTTTAATGAAAAACTGTTTTTT. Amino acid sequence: CASSQEFLDFFNEKLFF.

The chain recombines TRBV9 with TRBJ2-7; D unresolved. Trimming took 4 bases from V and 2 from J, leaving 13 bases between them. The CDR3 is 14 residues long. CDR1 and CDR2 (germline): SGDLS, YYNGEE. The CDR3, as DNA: TGTGCCAGCAGCCCGGATGGTGACACCTACGAGCAGTACGTC. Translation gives CASSPDGDTYEQYV.

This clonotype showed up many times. CDR3 residues: CASSLGGSAKNIQYF. CDR3 DNA sequence: TGTGCCAGCAGCTTAGGGGGCTCAGCCAAAAACATTCAGTACTTC. This chain links TRBV7-2 with TRBJ2-4; possible D gene TRBD1, 5 bases. Trimming shortened V by 1 base and J by 0 bases, and 7 bases separated the two germline ends. CDR1 and CDR2 from the germline V gene are SGHTA and FQGNSA. CDR3 length: 15 residues.

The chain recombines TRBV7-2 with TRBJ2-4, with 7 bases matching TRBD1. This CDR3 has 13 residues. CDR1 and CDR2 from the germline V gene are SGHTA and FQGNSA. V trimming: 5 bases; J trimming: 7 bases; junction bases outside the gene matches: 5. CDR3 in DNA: TGTGCCAGCAGCGCAGACAGGGATAACATTCAGTACTTC. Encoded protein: CASSADRDNIQYF.

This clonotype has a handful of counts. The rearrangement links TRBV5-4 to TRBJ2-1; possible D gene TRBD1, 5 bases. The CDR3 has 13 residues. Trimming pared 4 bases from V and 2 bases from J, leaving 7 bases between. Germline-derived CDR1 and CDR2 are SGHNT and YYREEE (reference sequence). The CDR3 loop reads CASSPDTYNEQFF. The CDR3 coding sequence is TGTGCCAGCAGCCCGGACACCTACAATGAGCAGTTCTTC.

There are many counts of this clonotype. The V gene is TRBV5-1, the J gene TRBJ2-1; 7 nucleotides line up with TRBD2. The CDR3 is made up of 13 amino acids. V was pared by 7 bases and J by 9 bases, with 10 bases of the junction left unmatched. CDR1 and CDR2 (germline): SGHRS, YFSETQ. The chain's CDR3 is CASFLTGGSEQFF. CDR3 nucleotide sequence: TGCGCCAGCTTCCTGACGGGGGGAAGTGAGCAGTTCTTC.

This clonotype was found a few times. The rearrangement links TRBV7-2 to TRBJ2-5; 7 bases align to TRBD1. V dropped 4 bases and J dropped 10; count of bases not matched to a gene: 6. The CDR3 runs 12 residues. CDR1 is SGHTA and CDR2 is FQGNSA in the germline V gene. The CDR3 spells CASSSRQGVQYF. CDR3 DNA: TGTGCCAGCAGCTCCAGACAGGGCGTCCAGTACTTC. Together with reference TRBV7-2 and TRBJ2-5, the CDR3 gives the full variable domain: GAGVSQSPSNKVTEKGKDVELRCDPISGHTALYWYRQSLGQGLEFLIYFQGNSAPDKSGLPSDRFSAERTGGSVSTLTIQRTQQEDSAVYLCASSSRQGVQYFGPGTRLLVL.

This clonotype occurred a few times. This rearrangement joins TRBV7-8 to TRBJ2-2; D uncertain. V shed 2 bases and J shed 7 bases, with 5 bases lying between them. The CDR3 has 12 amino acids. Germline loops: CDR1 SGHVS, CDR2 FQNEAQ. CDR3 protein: CASSLRGGELFF. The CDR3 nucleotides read TGTGCCAGCAGCTTACGCGGCGGGGAGCTGTTTTTT.

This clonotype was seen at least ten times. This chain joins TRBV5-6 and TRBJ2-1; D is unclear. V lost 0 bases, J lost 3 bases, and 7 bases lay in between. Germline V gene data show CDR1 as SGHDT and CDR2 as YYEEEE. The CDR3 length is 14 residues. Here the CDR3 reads CASSLETYYNEQFF. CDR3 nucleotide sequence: TGTGCCAGCAGCTTGGAGACTTACTACAATGAGCAGTTCTTC. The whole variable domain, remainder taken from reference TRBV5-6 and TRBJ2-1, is DAGVTQSPTHLIKTRGQQVTLRCSPKSGHDTVSWYQQALGQGPQFIFQYYEEEERQRGNFPDRFSGHQFPNYSSELNVNALLLGDSALYLCASSLETYYNEQFFGPGTRLTVL.